Listed below are T cell receptor beta chains from one sample, sequenced in a study of blood T cell repertoires in COVID-19. The table came from immunoSEQ multiplex PCR; TCRdb's copy has only in-frame clones and leaves some out. The table includes about 400,000 clones, around 90% detected once. Sequencing input: PBMCs or T cells enriched from blood (not recorded which). The origin of the receptors is a woman between 40 and 50 years old with acute COVID-19. CDR3s include the opening cysteine and the closing phenylalanine or tryptophan. A D gene is named only where the DNA matches it firmly. Clone size is stated in some rows and not others, as once, few, many or a class when expanded.

D: -
V: TRBV30
size: -
J: TRBJ1-1
CDR3: CAWGRDLTEAFF
DNA: TGTGCCTGGGGCAGGGATCTGACTGAAGCTTTCTTT

D: -
V: TRBV6-4
size: -
J: TRBJ1-6
CDR3: CASSDSFRQGSDNSPLHF
DNA: TGTGCCAGCAGTGACTCGTTCCGGCAGGGAAGCGATAATTCACCCCTCCACTTT

D: -
V: TRBV15
size: -
J: TRBJ1-6
CDR3: CATSRDLAGNYISPLHF
DNA: TGTGCCACCAGCAGAGATTTAGCTGGCAACTATATTTCACCCCTCCACTTT

D: -
V: TRBV2
size: few
J: TRBJ1-2
CDR3: CASSEARRAGGYTF
DNA: TGTGCCAGCAGTGAAGCGCGCAGGGCTGGTGGCTACACCTTC

D: -
V: TRBV10-3
size: -
J: TRBJ1-6
CDR3: CAISERAGVENSPLHF
DNA: TGTGCCATCAGTGAGCGGGCAGGGGTTGAGAATTCACCCCTCCACTTT

D: -
V: TRBV30
size: -
J: TRBJ1-5
CDR3: CAWSTHSNQPQHF
DNA: TGTGCCTGGAGTACACATAGCAATCAGCCCCAGCATTTT

D: TRBD1
V: TRBV30
size: -
J: TRBJ2-5
CDR3: CAWRDRAWETQYF
DNA: TGTGCCTGGAGGGACAGGGCGTGGGAGACCCAGTACTTC

D: TRBD1
V: TRBV12-3/TRBV12-4
size: -
J: TRBJ2-7
CDR3: CASSLGGDRRYF
DNA: TGTGCCAGCAGTTTAGGGGGGGACAGGAGGTACTTC

D: -
V: TRBV3-1/TRBV3-2
size: -
J: TRBJ2-3
CDR3: CASSQGQDGYTQYF
DNA: TGTGCCAGCAGCCAAGGACAGGACGGCTATACGCAGTATTTT

D: TRBD2
V: TRBV19
size: -
J: TRBJ2-1
CDR3: CASSSERGGRYEQFF
DNA: TGTGCCAGTAGTAGCGAGCGGGGGGGAAGATATGAGCAGTTCTTC

D: -
V: TRBV7-2
size: -
J: TRBJ1-4
CDR3: CASIKGVGNEKLFF
DNA: TGTGCCAGCATTAAAGGAGTCGGTAATGAAAAACTGTTTTTT

D: TRBD2
V: TRBV5-4
size: -
J: TRBJ2-3
CDR3: CASSSMRGGLTDTQYF
DNA: TGTGCCAGCAGCAGCATGCGGGGGGGCCTCACAGATACGCAGTATTTT

D: -
V: TRBV9
size: -
J: TRBJ2-2
CDR3: CASSLLFTGELFF
DNA: TGTGCCAGCAGTCTACTTTTTACCGGGGAGCTGTTTTTT

D: TRBD1
V: TRBV5-1
size: -
J: TRBJ1-2
CDR3: CASSLSRQGEGYGYTF
DNA: TGCGCCAGCAGCTTAAGTAGACAGGGAGAAGGCTATGGCTACACCTTC

D: -
V: TRBV5-5
size: once
J: TRBJ1-2
CDR3: CASSGGPLNYGYTF
DNA: TGTGCCAGCAGCGGGGGCCCTCTTAACTATGGCTACACCTTC

D: TRBD1
V: TRBV5-4
size: many
J: TRBJ1-2
CDR3: CASSSGQGADYGYTF
DNA: TGTGCCAGCAGCTCCGGACAGGGGGCAGACTATGGCTACACCTTC

D: TRBD1
V: TRBV5-5
size: -
J: TRBJ2-2
CDR3: CASRDRVSNTGELFF
DNA: TGTGCCAGCAGGGACAGGGTTTCGAACACCGGGGAGCTGTTTTTT

D: TRBD1
V: TRBV2
size: -
J: TRBJ1-5
CDR3: CASSEGQGGNQPQHF
DNA: TGTGCCAGCAGTGAGGGACAGGGCGGGAATCAGCCCCAGCATTTT

D: TRBD2
V: TRBV10-3
size: -
J: TRBJ2-1
CDR3: CAISEKLAGGNEQFF
DNA: TGTGCCATCAGTGAAAAACTAGCGGGGGGTAATGAGCAGTTCTTC

D: -
V: TRBV5-8
size: -
J: TRBJ1-3
CDR3: CASSFAGTQTGNTIYF
DNA: TGTGCCAGCAGCTTCGCCGGGACCCAGACAGGAAACACTATATATTTT

D: -
V: TRBV29-1
size: -
J: TRBJ1-2
CDR3: CSVLLGGAGYTF
DNA: TGCAGCGTCCTCTTAGGGGGAGCCGGCTACACCTTC

D: -
V: TRBV5-1
size: -
J: TRBJ2-2
CDR3: CASRSTAGGPPRGELFF
DNA: TGCGCCAGCAGGTCTACAGCGGGCGGCCCTCCGAGGGGGGAGCTGTTTTTT

D: TRBD1
V: TRBV24-1
size: -
J: TRBJ1-1
CDR3: CATSDPRTGSEAFF
DNA: TGTGCCACCAGTGATCCCCGGACAGGGAGTGAAGCTTTCTTT

D: -
V: TRBV18
size: -
J: TRBJ1-2
CDR3: CASRPGGKHYGYTF
DNA: TGTGCCAGCCGGCCGGGGGGGAAACACTATGGCTACACCTTC

D: TRBD1
V: TRBV25-1
size: -
J: TRBJ2-2
CDR3: CASRPGQSFTGELFF
DNA: TGTGCCAGCAGACCGGGACAGTCGTTCACCGGGGAGCTGTTTTTT

D: -
V: TRBV18
size: once
J: TRBJ1-1
CDR3: CASSPGEGTAFF
DNA: TGTGCCAGCTCACCAGGTGAGGGAACAGCTTTCTTT

D: TRBD1
V: TRBV11-3
size: -
J: TRBJ1-1
CDR3: CASSPGGQGNTEAFF
DNA: TGTGCCAGCAGCCCTGGAGGACAGGGGAACACTGAAGCTTTCTTT

D: TRBD1
V: TRBV6-6
size: -
J: TRBJ1-4
CDR3: CASSYHRGDEKLFF
DNA: TGTGCCAGCAGTTACCACAGGGGTGACGAAAAACTGTTTTTT

D: TRBD1
V: TRBV5-1
size: once
J: TRBJ1-6
CDR3: CASSSKTGGQAPLHF
DNA: TGCGCCAGCAGCTCAAAGACAGGGGGACAGGCACCCCTCCACTTT

D: -
V: TRBV6-5
size: -
J: TRBJ1-5
CDR3: CASSRDNNQPQHF
DNA: TGTGCCAGCAGCCGGGACAACAATCAGCCCCAGCATTTT

D: TRBD1
V: TRBV19
size: -
J: TRBJ1-1
CDR3: CASSQGQGMNTEAFF
DNA: TGTGCCAGTAGTCAAGGACAGGGGATGAACACTGAAGCTTTCTTT

D: TRBD2
V: TRBV3-1/TRBV3-2
size: -
J: TRBJ2-1
CDR3: CASSPSGGAYNEQFF
DNA: TGTGCCAGCAGCCCTAGCGGGGGGGCCTACAATGAGCAGTTCTTC

D: TRBD2
V: TRBV20-1
size: -
J: TRBJ2-7
CDR3: CSASSRGGTYEQYF
DNA: TGCAGTGCTAGTTCGCGGGGGGGAACCTACGAGCAGTACTTC

D: -
V: TRBV29-1
size: -
J: TRBJ1-2
CDR3: CSVGDRQANTF
DNA: TGCAGCGTTGGGGATAGACAGGCTAACACCTTC

D: -
V: TRBV9
size: -
J: TRBJ1-4
CDR3: CASSASGTANEKLFF
DNA: TGTGCCAGCAGCGCCAGTGGAACAGCTAATGAAAAACTGTTTTTT